A selection of T cell receptor beta chains follows, all from one sample in a study of monozygotic twins with inflammatory bowel disease. Each CDR3 protein gets one entry in TCRdb, which reprocessed the 5' RACE reads and gives no DNA. The specimen's table records about 210,000 distinct CDR3 sequences. Material: blood. Receptors originate from a human donor with ulcerative colitis or Crohn's disease, or a healthy co-twin of an affected twin (not recorded which). CDR3s include the opening cysteine and the closing phenylalanine or tryptophan.

j_call v_call cdr3_aa
TRBJ2-1 TRBV5-1 CASSWDNIYNEQFF
TRBJ2-1 TRBV5-1 CASSLDGDILYNEQFF
TRBJ2-2 TRBV9 CASSVAGGFTGELFF
TRBJ2-1 TRBV7-2 CASSPSLSGSSYNEQFF
TRBJ2-1 TRBV6-2/TRBV6-3 CASTIRRWTEDFYNEQFF
TRBJ1-1 TRBV25-1 CASTNWNTEAFF
TRBJ2-4 TRBV7-2 CASSHDRDIQYF
TRBJ2-1 TRBV12-3/TRBV12-4 CATSVEAKQFF
TRBJ2-1 TRBV6-5 CASSLYNEQFF
TRBJ2-2 TRBV3-1 CASSQERSTGGRDTGELFF
TRBJ2-7 TRBV20-1 CSAPSDSPYEQYF
TRBJ2-7 TRBV20-1 CSAISGTGGEQYF
TRBJ2-7 TRBV2 CATRAGYEQYF
TRBJ2-1 TRBV18 CASSPPGLAGLNEQFF
TRBJ1-2 TRBV7-9 CASSSPPWDRDYGYTF
TRBJ2-2 TRBV27 CASTKGLAVNTGELFF
TRBJ2-2 TRBV7-8 CASSLPAGELFF
TRBJ1-2 TRBV29-1 CSVEGGVAYGYTF
TRBJ1-6 TRBV12-3/TRBV12-4 CASRSRRAFNSPLHF
TRBJ1-5 TRBV7-2 CASSLRWAGGNQPQHF
TRBJ2-5 TRBV20-1 CSTWRGGKETQYF
TRBJ2-1 TRBV6-1 CASSEGRQPSYNEQFF
TRBJ1-1 TRBV7-2 CASSLGGQNTEAFF
TRBJ1-1 TRBV10-3 CAIMGDRGSEAFF
TRBJ2-2 TRBV6-1 CASSFRGRGTGELFF
TRBJ2-4 TRBV5-5 CASSSLPGYQNIQYF
TRBJ2-7 TRBV20-1 CSARGTSGASWEQYF
TRBJ1-1 TRBV7-9 CASSPRAVGAEAFF
TRBJ2-2 TRBV7-2 CASSLRSGGPNTGELFF
TRBJ1-1 TRBV6-6 CASSPRGGTEAFF
TRBJ1-6 TRBV20-1 CSASGLGPMPLHF
TRBJ2-2 TRBV18 CASSPSGPHLNTGELFF
TRBJ2-1 TRBV12-3/TRBV12-4 CASSLSSGAALWLFF
TRBJ2-1 TRBV20-1 CSARETAYNEQFF
TRBJ2-1 TRBV5-1 CASSSSPWTGGFYNEQFF
TRBJ1-2 TRBV5-4 CASSLARYPYGYTF
TRBJ2-2 TRBV5-1 CASSHLAGGGTGELFF
TRBJ2-7 TRBV27 CATSKDRGAEQYF
TRBJ2-5 TRBV5-5 CASSLPLTSGGTAETQYF
TRBJ2-7 TRBV5-1 CASSLATGLEQYF
TRBJ2-7 TRBV7-8 CASSLEVRSEQYF
TRBJ2-3 TRBV2 CASSDFGDVAQYF
TRBJ2-1 TRBV6-5 CASSYGTRWDEQFF
TRBJ1-5 TRBV30 CAWITDWQGSNQPQHF
TRBJ1-2 TRBV7-2 CASSLDIGDYGYTF
TRBJ1-6 TRBV6-5 CASSYLWTGRNSPLHF
TRBJ2-5 TRBV15 CATSTTSGGVDQYF
TRBJ2-5 TRBV5-1 CASSGFPQETQYF
TRBJ2-2 TRBV2 CASSGANTGELFF
TRBJ2-3 TRBV20-1 CRAGGTSVDTQYF